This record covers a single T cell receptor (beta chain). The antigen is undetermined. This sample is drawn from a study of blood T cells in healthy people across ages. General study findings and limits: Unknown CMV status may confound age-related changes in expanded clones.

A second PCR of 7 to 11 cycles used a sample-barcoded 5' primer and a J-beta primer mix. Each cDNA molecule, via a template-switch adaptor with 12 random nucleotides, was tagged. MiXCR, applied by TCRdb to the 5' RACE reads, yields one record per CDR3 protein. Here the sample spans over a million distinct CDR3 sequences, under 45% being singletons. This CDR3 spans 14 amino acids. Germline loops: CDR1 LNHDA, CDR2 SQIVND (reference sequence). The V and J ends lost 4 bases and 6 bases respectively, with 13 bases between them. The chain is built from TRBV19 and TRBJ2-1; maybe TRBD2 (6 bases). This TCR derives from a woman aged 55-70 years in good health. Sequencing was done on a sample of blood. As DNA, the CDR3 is TGTGCCAGTAGTAATGGACTATTAATCAATGAGCAGTTCTTC. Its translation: CASSNGLLINEQFF.